The 20 T cell receptor beta chains reported below all come from one sample, sequenced in a study of CD8+CD57+ T cells in acquired aplastic anemia. The template for TCR beta VDJ and CDR3 sequence profiling was genomic DNA. One entry per CDR3 protein, called by TCRdb with MiXCR from the reads. The table lists roughly 290,000 distinct CDR3 sequences, 45% to 65% of them singletons. The sequenced patients had an expansion of CD8+CD57+ cells seen by flow cytometry. The sample was sorted CD4+, CD8+, or CD8+CD57+ T cells (not recorded which) from PBMCs. The receptor set was obtained from a human donor with aplastic anemia.

This clonotype was recorded many times. The chain links TRBV10-1 to TRBJ2-2, with D unresolved. The V and J ends lost 3 bases and 6 bases respectively, with 8 bases between them. The CDR3 spans 13 residues. Germline V lookup: CDR1 WNHNN, CDR2 SYGVQD (reference sequence). In DNA, the CDR3 is TGCGCCAGCAGTGATAGCCCCCCCGGGGAGCTGTTTTTT. Protein: CASSDSPPGELFF.

This clonotype was detected ten times or more. This sequence joins TRBV19 and TRBJ1-2, with TRBD1 identical over 8 bases. The trim removed 3 bases at V and 3 bases at J, leaving 6 bases unmatched. In germline, CDR1 is LNHDA, CDR2 SQIVND (reference sequence). CDR3 length: 15 amino acids. The CDR3 DNA reads as TGTGCCAGTAGTATTTCCTCGGACAGGGACTATGGCTACACCTTC. It specifies CASSISSDRDYGYTF.

This clonotype turned up a few times. The genes are TRBV20-1 and TRBJ2-5, with D possibly being TRBD1 (6 bases). Trimming removed 3 bases from V and 0 bases from J, with 20 bases in between. Germline assignment: CDR1 DFQATT and CDR2 SNEGSKA (reference sequence). This CDR3 is 17 amino acids long. For the CDR3, the DNA is TGCAGTGCTAGTAGCTTTCGGTCCGACAGGAACCAAGAGACCCAGTACTTC. This gives the protein CSASSFRSDRNQETQYF.

The chain carries TRBV9 and TRBJ2-7, with no clear D. The germline gives CDR1 SGDLS, CDR2 YYNGEE. CDR3 size: 14 residues. V gave up 3 bases and J gave up 0 bases, with 10 bases separating them. Written as DNA, the CDR3 is TGTGCCAGCAGCGCCGACTCCTACTCCTACGAGCAGTACTTC. Protein: CASSADSYSYEQYF.

This chain links TRBV10-3 with TRBJ1-1, with a possible D match to TRBD1 (6 bases). The germline gives CDR1 ENHRY, CDR2 SYGVKD. The CDR3 runs 17 residues. V was shortened by 3 bases and J by 2 bases, with 19 bases between the two germline ends. CDR3 DNA: TGTGCCATCAGTGAAGTCGGGCAGGGGTCCAAAAACACTGAAGCTTTCTTT. This encodes CAISEVGQGSKNTEAFF.

This chain connects TRBV5-1 to TRBJ2-2; 12 bases align to TRBD1. The CDR3 runs to 16 residues. V was pared by 2 bases and J by 7 bases, with 6 bases of the junction left unmatched. Germline-derived CDR1 and CDR2 are SGHRS and YFSETQ. The CDR3 region is CASSLGGQGAIGELFF. The DNA for the CDR3 is TGCGCCAGCAGCTTAGGGGGACAGGGGGCGATCGGGGAGCTGTTTTTT.

The chain uses TRBV9 and TRBJ2-1; TRBD1 matches 7 bases. Losses at the gene ends were 3 bases for V and 7 bases for J; bases not matched to a gene: 7. The CDR3 extends over 14 amino acids. Germline V gene sequence: CDR1 SGDLS, CDR2 YYNGEE. The CDR3 bases are TGTGCCAGCAGCGAGGGACAGCTCTATAATGAGCAGTTCTTC. Amino acid sequence: CASSEGQLYNEQFF.

This clonotype was detected only a few times. This CDR3 reads CSAFATGMANEQFF. The CDR3 DNA reads as TGCAGTGCTTTTGCGACAGGGATGGCCAATGAGCAGTTCTTC. The chain couples TRBV20-1 to TRBJ2-1; 7 positions match TRBD1. V was clipped by 5 bases and J by 6 bases; unmatched bases: 10. Germline V lookup: CDR1 DFQATT, CDR2 SNEGSKA (reference sequence). The CDR3 runs to 14 residues.

This clonotype was counted between two and nine times. The V call is TRBV3-1, the J call TRBJ1-2; a possible D gene is TRBD1 (5 bases). This CDR3 region has 14 residues. The V and J ends lost 3 bases and 4 bases respectively, with 12 bases between them. Germline V gives CDR1 LGHDT, CDR2 YNNKEL (reference sequence). This chain's CDR3 is CASSQGGGVYGYTF. CDR3 DNA: TGTGCCAGCAGCCAGGGCGGAGGGGTCTATGGCTACACCTTC.

This clonotype was counted between two and nine times. The chain employs TRBV18 and TRBJ2-6; D unclear. The CDR3 has 14 amino acids. Trimming took 0 bases from V and 3 from J, leaving 3 bases between them. Germline CDR1 reads KGHSH; CDR2 reads LQKENI. The CDR3 bases are TGTGCCAGCTCACCACCTGATGGGGCCAACGTCCTGACTTTC. It encodes CASSPPDGANVLTF.

This clonotype was detected many times. This chain connects TRBV7-6 to TRBJ2-2; D is ambiguous. This CDR3 has 14 amino acids. Germline assignment: CDR1 SGHVS and CDR2 FNYEAQ. The V end lost 5 bases, the J end lost 1 base, and 8 bases lay between the germline ends. The CDR3 DNA follows: TGTGCCAGCAGCAGCTCGAGGAACACCGGGGAGCTGTTTTTT. Translated, it gives CASSSSRNTGELFF.

This clonotype was seen repeatedly, ten times or more. V and J are TRBV7-2 and TRBJ1-2; 8 nucleotides align to TRBD1. The CDR3 spans 14 residues. The germline CDR1 and CDR2 sequences are SGHTA and FQGNSA. The V gene end was trimmed by 5 bases and the J gene end by 5 bases; junction bases not matched to a gene: 7. The CDR3 reads CASSEGTGIYGYTF. The CDR3 DNA reads as TGTGCCAGCAGCGAAGGGACAGGAATATATGGCTACACCTTC.

The chain couples TRBV11-2 to TRBJ2-5, with D uncertain. V shed 5 bases and J shed 0 bases, with 10 bases lying between them. CDR3 size: 14 residues. Per the germline V gene, CDR1 is SGHAT and CDR2 is FQNNGV. For the CDR3, the DNA is TGTGCCAGCAGCCCTCGACAATACCAAGAGACCCAGTACTTC. Its translation: CASSPRQYQETQYF.

This clonotype was counted at least ten times. J is TRBJ2-1 and V is TRBV3-1; weak D call: TRBD1 (6 bases). Trimming shortened V by 5 bases and J by 5 bases, and 22 bases separated the two germline ends. The germline CDR1 and CDR2 sequences are LGHDT and YNNKEL (reference sequence). The CDR3 consists of 17 residues. CDR3 in DNA: TGTGCCAGCAGCAGAAGAGGTGCGGTGGGGGCCGACAATGAGCAGTTCTTC. Translated, it gives CASSRRGAVGADNEQFF.

The chain employs TRBV7-2 and TRBJ2-5, with a possible D match to TRBD2 (5 bases). Germline lookup yields CDR1 SGHTA and CDR2 FQGNSA. The CDR3 sequence is 15 residues long. Trimming stripped 6 bases from V and 5 bases from J, with 19 bases between. The CDR3 here is CASRSRGLSGETQYF. The CDR3 nucleotides read TGTGCCAGCAGGTCTCGGGGTTTGTCGGGGGAGACCCAGTACTTC.

This clonotype was seen a few times. The chain uses TRBV10-3 and TRBJ1-1; D not certain. This CDR3 comprises 14 residues. Trimming removed 4 bases at V and 1 base at J, with 10 bases between. Per the germline V gene, CDR1 is ENHRY and CDR2 is SYGVKD. In nucleotides, the CDR3 is TGTGCCATCAGTGTGAATCGAGAGAACACTGAAGCTTTCTTT. Its protein product is CAISVNRENTEAFF.

The V gene is TRBV5-1, the J gene TRBJ1-1; D possibly corresponds to TRBD1 (6 bases). Germline CDR1 reads SGHRS; CDR2 reads YFSETQ. There are 16 residues in the CDR3. The V end lost 0 bases, the J end lost 1 base, and 13 bases lay between the germline ends. The CDR3 region is CASSLGGGNGNTEAFF. The CDR3, as DNA: TGCGCCAGCAGCTTGGGAGGGGGTAACGGGAACACTGAAGCTTTCTTT.

Turning to this clonotype: The junction shows a germline mismatch at one end, possibly a read error. The chain combines TRBV7-6 with TRBJ2-7, with TRBD2 identical over 9 bases. Per germline, CDR1 SGHVS and CDR2 FNYEAQ. CDR3 length: 17 amino acids. CDR3 nucleotides: TGCGCCAGCAGCCAAGACCGGGGCAGCGGGGGGTCCTACGAGCAGTACTTC. Encoded protein: CASSQDRGSGGSYEQYF. Complete variable domain (other parts from reference TRBV7-6 and TRBJ2-7): GAGVSQSPRYKVTKRGQDVALRCDPISGHVSLYWYRQALGQGPEFLTYFNYEAQQDKSGLPNDRFSAERPEGSISTLTIQRTEQRDSAMYRCASSQDRGSGGSYEQYFGPGTRLTVT.

The V and J genes are TRBV7-9 and TRBJ2-5, with D unclear. The germline gives CDR1 SEHNR, CDR2 FQNEAQ (reference sequence). CDR3 length: 15 amino acids. V was trimmed by 1 base and J by 2 bases, leaving 11 bases between them. As DNA, the CDR3 is TGTGCCAGCAGCTTAGGGGTCCAGCTTCAAGAGACCCAGTACTTC. Translation gives CASSLGVQLQETQYF.

The chain links TRBV12-3 or TRBV12-4 to TRBJ2-5; 10 bases fit TRBD1. The trim removed 3 bases at V and 5 bases at J, leaving 3 bases unmatched. The CDR3 has 14 amino acids. The CDR3, as DNA: TGTGCCAGCAGTTTGGGGACAGGGGACGAGACCCAGTACTTC. The encoded protein is CASSLGTGDETQYF.